Listed below are T cell receptor beta chains from one sample, sequenced in a study of T cells in Graves' hyperthyroidism and ophthalmopathy. TCRdb fed the multiplex PCR reads into MiXCR, producing one record per CDR3 protein. The table has under 450,000 distinct CDR3 sequences, about 18% seen once. The material sequenced was blood. Receptor source: a woman aged 30 to 39 with Graves' hyperthyroidism that later progressed to Graves' ophthalmopathy. The CDR3 runs from the conserved cysteine through the conserved F or W. The order of the fields is J gene, V gene, CDR3 protein.

>TRBJ1-5|TRBV19
CASSVESNQPQHF
>TRBJ2-3|TRBV20-1
CSARYQLVDTQYF
>TRBJ2-5|TRBV5-5
CASSSRVGYQETQYF
>TRBJ1-5|TRBV19
CASSMLGGGDQPQHF
>TRBJ2-2|TRBV7-6
CASSLPIGAADRSNTGELFF
>TRBJ2-5|TRBV19
CASSIGVRGVGETQYF
>TRBJ2-3|TRBV12-3/TRBV12-4
CASSLEVGTGRLTDTQYF
>TRBJ2-5|TRBV20-1
CSARDQSPGRMETQYF
>TRBJ2-5|TRBV12-3/TRBV12-4
CASRPRQGLATQYF
>TRBJ1-6|TRBV6-6
CASSYDPAGYNSPLHF
>TRBJ2-1|TRBV11-2
CASSLLVDSYNEQFF
>TRBJ2-1|TRBV11-3
CASSQGGISGRVGNEQFF
>TRBJ1-1|TRBV7-9
CASSLQGKDEAFF
>TRBJ2-3|TRBV20-1
CSASNSGGPQHTQYF
>TRBJ1-5|TRBV20-1
CSAGGTGVRFGNQPQHF
>TRBJ2-5|TRBV12-3/TRBV12-4
CASSFLSRGQETQYF
>TRBJ2-5|TRBV3-1
CASSQGGGYQETQYF
>TRBJ2-7|TRBV11-2
CASSLTLQGSEQYF
>TRBJ2-3|TRBV6-2/TRBV6-3
CASSSGTSGRESDTQYF
>TRBJ2-1|TRBV7-9
CASSLEGFGYNEQFF
>TRBJ2-5|TRBV19
CASRSSGRAGETQYF
>TRBJ1-2|TRBV6-6
CASSYSSSPNYGYTF
>TRBJ1-2|TRBV18
CASSPTDNYGYTF
>TRBJ2-1|TRBV5-1
CASSFGGNEQFF
>TRBJ2-1|TRBV19
CASSKTGLAGYNEQFF
>TRBJ2-1|TRBV24-1
CATSSPVGGTNEQFF
>TRBJ1-5|TRBV12-3/TRBV12-4
CASSFGQGAGQPQHF
>TRBJ1-4|TRBV28
CASSLSGYNEKLVF
>TRBJ1-1|TRBV29-1
CSAVGQGATEAFF
>TRBJ2-3|TRBV29-1
CSVVALAGGPSTDTQYF